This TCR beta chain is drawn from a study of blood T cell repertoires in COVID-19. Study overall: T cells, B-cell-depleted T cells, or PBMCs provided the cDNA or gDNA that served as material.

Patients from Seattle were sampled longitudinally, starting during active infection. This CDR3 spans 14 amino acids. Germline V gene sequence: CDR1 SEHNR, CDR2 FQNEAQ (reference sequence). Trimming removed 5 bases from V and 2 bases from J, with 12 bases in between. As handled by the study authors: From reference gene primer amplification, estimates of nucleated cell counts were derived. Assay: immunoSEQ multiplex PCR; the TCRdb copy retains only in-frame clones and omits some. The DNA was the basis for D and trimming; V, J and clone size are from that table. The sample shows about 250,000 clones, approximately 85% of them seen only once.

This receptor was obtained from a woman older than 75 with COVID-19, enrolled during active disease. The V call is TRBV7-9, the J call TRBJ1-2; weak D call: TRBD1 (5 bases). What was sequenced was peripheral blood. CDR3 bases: TGTGCCAGCAGCCGACAGATGTTGAACTATGGCTACACCTTC. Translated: CASSRQMLNYGYTF.